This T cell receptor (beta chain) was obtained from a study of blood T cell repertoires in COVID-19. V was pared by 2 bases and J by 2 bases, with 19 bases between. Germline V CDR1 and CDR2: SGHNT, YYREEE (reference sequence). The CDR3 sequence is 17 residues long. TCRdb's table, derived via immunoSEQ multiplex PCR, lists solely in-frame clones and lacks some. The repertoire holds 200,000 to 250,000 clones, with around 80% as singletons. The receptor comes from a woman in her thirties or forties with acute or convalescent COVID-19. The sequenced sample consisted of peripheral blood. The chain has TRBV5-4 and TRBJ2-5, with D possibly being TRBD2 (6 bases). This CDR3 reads CASSLSSRGSMQETQYF. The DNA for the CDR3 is TGTGCCAGCAGCTTATCTTCCCGGGGGAGTATGCAAGAGACCCAGTACTTC.